The present T cell receptor beta chain was sequenced within a study of breast tumors, draining lymph nodes, adjacent tissues (dated by TCRdb to the mid-2010s). General notes on the study: TCR beta repertoires were compared across tumor, adjacent nontumor tissue and axillary lymph nodes obtained from breast cancer patients. The study aimed to assess the relationships and possible T-cell exchange between tumor, surrounding tissue and draining lymph node repertoires in human breast cancer. The investigation overall reported the following: The data were judged consistent with most tumor T cells deriving from the lymph node and then expanding within tumor tissue. Tumors showed preferential V and J gene usage, and their T-cell repertoire diversity fell below that of lymph nodes yet above that of nontumor tissue. The similarity between tumor and nontumor tissue repertoires was significantly greater in luminal-like breast cancer than in basal-like breast cancer. The conclusion that tumor T cells originate in lymph nodes was presented as consistent with a hypothesis rather than as directly demonstrated.

A word on this clonotype: The antigen it recognizes is unknown. This could be a read error, since a much larger clone is one nucleotide away.

The axillary draining lymph nodes of breast cancer patients were the source of the lymph node samples. Reading the germline V gene gives CDR1 MDHEN and CDR2 SYDVKM. Its CDR3 holds 16 amino acids, cysteine through phenylalanine. This entry keeps only the CDR3 DNA: 48 bases, framed from base 1. Sequencing was performed on an Illumina HiSeq 2000. TCR beta chain libraries were generated by multiplex PCR amplification. The amplified TCR beta chain products were analyzed by high-throughput sequencing. Clones were called with MiXCR by TCRdb after fastp trimmed the public reads at Q25, and only in-frame beta chains were retained. Merged by CDR3 protein, the rows form single entries marked with the most common genes and DNA. Counted in this sample were 130,000 or so distinct CDR3 sequences; 32% of them appeared once. The ten largest clones add up to 2.3% of the sample.

The sequence was collected from a female donor with breast cancer. Some clones in this sample may be carry-over from other donors' samples. The rearranged chain carries TRBV28 and TRBJ2-5, with the D gene not confidently named. The sample consisted of axillary lymph node tissue. The DNA sequence is as follows: TGTACCAGCAGTTTACGGGCAGGCAATTCCCAAGAGACCCAGTACTTC. This translates into CTSSLRAGNSQETQYF.